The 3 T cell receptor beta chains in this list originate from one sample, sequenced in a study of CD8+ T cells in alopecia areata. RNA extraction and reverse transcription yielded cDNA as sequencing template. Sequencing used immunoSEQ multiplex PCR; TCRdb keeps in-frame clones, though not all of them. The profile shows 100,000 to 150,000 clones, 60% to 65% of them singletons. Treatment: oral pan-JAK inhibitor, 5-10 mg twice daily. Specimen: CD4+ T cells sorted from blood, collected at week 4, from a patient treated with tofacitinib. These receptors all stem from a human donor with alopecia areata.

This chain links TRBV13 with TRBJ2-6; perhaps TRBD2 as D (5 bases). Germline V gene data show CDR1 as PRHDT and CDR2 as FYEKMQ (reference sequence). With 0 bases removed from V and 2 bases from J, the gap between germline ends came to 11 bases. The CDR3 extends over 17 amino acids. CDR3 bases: TGTGCCAGCAGCTTAGGAGCTGGGGAGACTGGGGCCAACGTCCTGACTTTC. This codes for CASSLGAGETGANVLTF.

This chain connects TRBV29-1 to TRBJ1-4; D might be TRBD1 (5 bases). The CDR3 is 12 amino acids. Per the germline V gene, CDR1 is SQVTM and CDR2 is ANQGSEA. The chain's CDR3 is CTARDPDEKLFF. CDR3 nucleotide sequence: TGCACCGCCCGGGACCCCGACGAAAAACTGTTTTTT.

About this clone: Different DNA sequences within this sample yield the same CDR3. In DNA form, the CDR3 reads TGTGCCTGGAGTGTAGGGTATGGCTACACCTTC. Amino acid sequence: CAWSVGYGYTF. V usage is TRBV30 and J usage is TRBJ1-2; D uncertain. The CDR3 has 11 residues. The ends were cut back, 0 bases at V and 5 bases at J, with 4 bases in the middle. Germline loops: CDR1 GTSNPN, CDR2 SVGIG (reference sequence).